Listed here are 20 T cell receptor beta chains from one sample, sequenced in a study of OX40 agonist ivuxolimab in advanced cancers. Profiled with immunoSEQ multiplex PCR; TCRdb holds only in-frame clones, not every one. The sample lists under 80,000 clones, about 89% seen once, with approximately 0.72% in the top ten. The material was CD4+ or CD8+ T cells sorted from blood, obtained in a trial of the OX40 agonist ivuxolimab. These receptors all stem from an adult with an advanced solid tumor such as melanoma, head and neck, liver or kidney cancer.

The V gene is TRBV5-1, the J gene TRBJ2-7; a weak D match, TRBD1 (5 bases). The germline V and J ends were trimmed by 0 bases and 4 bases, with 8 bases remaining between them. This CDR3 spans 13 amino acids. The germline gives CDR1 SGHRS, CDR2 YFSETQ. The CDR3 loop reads CASSLEGIYEQYF. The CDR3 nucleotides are TGCGCCAGCAGCTTGGAGGGGATATACGAGCAGTACTTC. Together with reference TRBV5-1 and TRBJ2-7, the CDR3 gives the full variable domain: KAGVTQTPRYLIKTRGQQVTLSCSPISGHRSVSWYQQTPGQGLQFLFEYFSETQRNKGNFPGRFSGRQFSNSRSEMNVSTLELGDSALYLCASSLEGIYEQYFGPGTRLTVT.

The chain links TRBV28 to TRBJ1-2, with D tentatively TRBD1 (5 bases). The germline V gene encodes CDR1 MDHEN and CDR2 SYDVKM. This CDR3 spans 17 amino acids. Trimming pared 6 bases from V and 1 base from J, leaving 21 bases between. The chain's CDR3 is CASSSSGWGVYNYGYTF. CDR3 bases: TGTGCCAGCAGCTCAAGCGGCTGGGGGGTATATAACTATGGCTACACCTTC.

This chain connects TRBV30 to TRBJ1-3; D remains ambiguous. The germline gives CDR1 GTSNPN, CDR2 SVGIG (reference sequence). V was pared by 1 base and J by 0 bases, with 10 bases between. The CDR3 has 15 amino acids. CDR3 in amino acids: CAWSELGSSGNTIYF. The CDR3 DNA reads TGTGCCTGGAGTGAGTTGGGGAGCTCTGGAAACACCATATATTTT.

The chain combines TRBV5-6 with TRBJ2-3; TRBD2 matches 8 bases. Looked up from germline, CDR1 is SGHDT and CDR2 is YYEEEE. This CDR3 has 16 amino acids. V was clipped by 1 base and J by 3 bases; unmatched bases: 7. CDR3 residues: CASSLRSGGSTDTQYF. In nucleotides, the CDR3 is TGTGCCAGCAGCTTGAGAAGCGGGGGATCGACAGATACGCAGTATTTT.

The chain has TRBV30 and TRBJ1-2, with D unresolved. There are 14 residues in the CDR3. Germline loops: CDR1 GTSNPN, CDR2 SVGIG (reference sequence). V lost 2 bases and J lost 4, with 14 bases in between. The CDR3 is CAWSLSSQFYGYTF. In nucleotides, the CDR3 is TGTGCCTGGAGTTTGAGCAGCCAATTCTATGGCTACACCTTC.

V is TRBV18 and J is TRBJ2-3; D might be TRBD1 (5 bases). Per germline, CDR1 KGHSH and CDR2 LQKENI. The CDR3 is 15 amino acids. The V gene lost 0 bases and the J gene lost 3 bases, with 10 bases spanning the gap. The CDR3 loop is CASSPPLQGTDTQYF. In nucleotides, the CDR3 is TGTGCCAGCTCACCACCATTGCAGGGAACAGATACGCAGTATTTT.

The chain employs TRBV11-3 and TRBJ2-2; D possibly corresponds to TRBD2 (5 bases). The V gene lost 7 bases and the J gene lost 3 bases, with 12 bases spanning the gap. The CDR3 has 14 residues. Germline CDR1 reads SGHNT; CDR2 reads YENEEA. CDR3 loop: CASKKGGDTGELFF. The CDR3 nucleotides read TGTGCCAGCAAGAAAGGAGGTGACACCGGGGAGCTGTTTTTT.

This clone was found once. Here the CDR3 reads CASSFRGLNTGELFF. The CDR3 nucleotides read TGTGCCAGCAGCTTCCGAGGCTTGAACACCGGGGAGCTGTTTTTT. The V gene is TRBV7-2, the J gene TRBJ2-2; no reliable D call. The germline gives CDR1 SGHTA, CDR2 FQGNSA. Trimming removed 3 bases from V and 1 base from J, with 9 bases in between. This CDR3 spans 15 amino acids.

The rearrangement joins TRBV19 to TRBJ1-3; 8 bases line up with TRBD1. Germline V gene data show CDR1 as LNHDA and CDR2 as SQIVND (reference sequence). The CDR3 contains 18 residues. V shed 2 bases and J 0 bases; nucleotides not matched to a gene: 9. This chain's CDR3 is CASSIRQGAQRSGNTIYF. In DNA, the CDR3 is TGTGCCAGTAGTATACGGCAGGGGGCCCAACGCTCTGGAAACACCATATATTTT. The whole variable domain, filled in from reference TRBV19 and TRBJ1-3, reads DGGITQSPKYLFRKEGQNVTLSCEQNLNHDAMYWYRQDPGQGLRLIYYSQIVNDFQKGDIAEGYSVSREKKESFPLTVTSAQKNPTAFYLCASSIRQGAQRSGNTIYFGEGSWLTVV.

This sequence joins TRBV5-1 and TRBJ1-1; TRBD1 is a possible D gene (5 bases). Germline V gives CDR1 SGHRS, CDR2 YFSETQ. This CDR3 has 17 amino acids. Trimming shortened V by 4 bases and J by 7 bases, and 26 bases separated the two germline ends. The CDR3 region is CASSPSPQGQGVGEAFF. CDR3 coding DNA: TGCGCCAGCAGCCCGTCTCCTCAAGGCCAGGGAGTAGGTGAAGCTTTCTTT.

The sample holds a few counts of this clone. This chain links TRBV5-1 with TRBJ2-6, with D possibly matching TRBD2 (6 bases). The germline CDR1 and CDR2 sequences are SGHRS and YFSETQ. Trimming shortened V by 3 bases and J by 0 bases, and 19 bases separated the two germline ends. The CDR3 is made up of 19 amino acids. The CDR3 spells CASSSPPGLPSSGANVLTF. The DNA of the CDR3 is TGCGCCAGCAGCTCACCCCCGGGACTGCCTAGCTCTGGGGCCAACGTCCTGACTTTC.

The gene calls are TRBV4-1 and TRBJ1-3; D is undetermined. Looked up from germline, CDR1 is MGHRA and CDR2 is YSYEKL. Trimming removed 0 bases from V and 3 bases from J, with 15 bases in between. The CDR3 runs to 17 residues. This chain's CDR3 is CASSQDQAPVGGNTIYF. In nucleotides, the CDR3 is TGCGCCAGCAGCCAAGATCAAGCGCCAGTGGGTGGAAACACCATATATTTT.

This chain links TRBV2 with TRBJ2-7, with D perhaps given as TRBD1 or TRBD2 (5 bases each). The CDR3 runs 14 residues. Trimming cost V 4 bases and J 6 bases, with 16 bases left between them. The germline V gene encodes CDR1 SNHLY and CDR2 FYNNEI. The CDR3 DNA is TGTGCCAGCAGTGCGACATATGGGGACCCCGAGCAGTACTTC. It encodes CASSATYGDPEQYF. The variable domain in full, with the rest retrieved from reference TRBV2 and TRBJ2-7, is EPEVTQTPSHQVTQMGQEVILRCVPISNHLYFYWYRQILGQKVEFLVSFYNNEISEKSEIFDDQFSVERPDGSNFTLKIRSTKLEDSAMYFCASSATYGDPEQYFGPGTRLTVT.

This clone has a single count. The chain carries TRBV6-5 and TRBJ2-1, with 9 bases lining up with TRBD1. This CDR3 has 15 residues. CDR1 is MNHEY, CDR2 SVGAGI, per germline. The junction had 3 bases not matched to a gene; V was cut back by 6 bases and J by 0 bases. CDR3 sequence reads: CASSPTGGSYNEQFF. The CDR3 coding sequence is TGTGCCAGCAGCCCGACAGGGGGCTCCTACAATGAGCAGTTCTTC.

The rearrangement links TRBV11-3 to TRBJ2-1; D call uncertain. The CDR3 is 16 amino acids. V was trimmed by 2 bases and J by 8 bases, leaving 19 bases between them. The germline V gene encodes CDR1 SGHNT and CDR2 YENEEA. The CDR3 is CASSLSRMGFWDEQFF. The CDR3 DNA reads TGTGCCAGCAGCTTAAGCAGGATGGGATTTTGGGATGAGCAGTTCTTC.

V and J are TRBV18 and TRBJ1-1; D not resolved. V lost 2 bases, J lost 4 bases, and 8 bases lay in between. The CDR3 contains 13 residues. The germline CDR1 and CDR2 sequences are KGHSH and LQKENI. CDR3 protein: CASSPGSSTEAFF. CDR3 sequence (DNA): TGTGCCAGCTCACCAGGGAGTAGCACTGAAGCTTTCTTT.

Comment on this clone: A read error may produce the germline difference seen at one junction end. CDR3 residues: CASSPPGGIYGYTF. CDR3 nucleotide sequence: TGTGCCAGCTCCCCACCCGGAGGGATCTATGGCTACACCTTC. The rearrangement uses TRBV18 and TRBJ1-2; D gene unclear. Germline CDR1 reads KGHSH; CDR2 reads LQKENI. The CDR3 covers 14 residues.

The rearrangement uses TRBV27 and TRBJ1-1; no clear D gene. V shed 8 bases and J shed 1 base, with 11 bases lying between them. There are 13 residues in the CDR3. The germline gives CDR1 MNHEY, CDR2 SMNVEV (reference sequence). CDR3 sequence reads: CASLGAGNTEAFF. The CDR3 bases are TGTGCCAGCCTAGGCGCGGGGAACACTGAAGCTTTCTTT.

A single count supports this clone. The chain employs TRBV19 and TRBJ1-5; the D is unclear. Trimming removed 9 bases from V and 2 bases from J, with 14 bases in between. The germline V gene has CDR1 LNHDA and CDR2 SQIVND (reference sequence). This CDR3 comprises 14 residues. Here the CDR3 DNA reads TGTGCCAGAAGAAGGTCCGACTGCAATCAGCCCCAGCATTTT. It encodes CARRRSDCNQPQHF.

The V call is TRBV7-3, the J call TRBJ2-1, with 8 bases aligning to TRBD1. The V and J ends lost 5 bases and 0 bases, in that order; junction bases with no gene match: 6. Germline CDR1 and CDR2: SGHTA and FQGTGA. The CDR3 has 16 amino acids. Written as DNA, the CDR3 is TGTGCCAGCAGCCGTCGGACAGGGAGCTCCTACAATGAGCAGTTCTTC. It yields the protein CASSRRTGSSYNEQFF.